This T cell receptor (beta chain) was retrieved from a study of shared clonotypes between healthy human individuals. TCRdb keeps only in-frame clones here, not all; method: immunoSEQ multiplex PCR. The sample lists roughly 2.2 million clones, about 90% occurring once. Germline V gene sequence: CDR1 MNHEY, CDR2 SMNVEV (reference sequence). Trimming took 0 bases from V and 6 from J, leaving 20 bases between them. The CDR3 covers 17 residues. The sequence was collected from a man between 18 and 35 years old in good health. Some clones in this sample may be carry-over from other donors' samples. V usage is TRBV27 and J usage is TRBJ1-2; no reliable D call. The sample taken for sequencing was naive CD4+ T cells from PBMCs. Subset indicated: CD45RA+ positively selected. The CDR3 DNA is TGTGCCAGCAGTTTATCCCCGTCCGTCGGCGCGTCCCATGGCTACACCTTC. Amino acid sequence: CASSLSPSVGASHGYTF.